Listed below are T cell receptor beta chains from one sample, sequenced in a study of blood T cell repertoires in COVID-19. Sequencing was performed with immunoSEQ multiplex PCR; in TCRdb, only in-frame clones are kept and a portion is missing. The table includes around 290,000 clones, 88% detected once. The sequencing sample was made of PBMCs or T cells enriched from blood (not recorded which). These TCRs come from a woman aged 25-40 years who had recovered from COVID-19. The CDR3 runs from the conserved cysteine through the conserved F or W. Some rows mark clone size as missing; the rest say once, few, many or name a class of expanded clone.

V: TRBV30
size: .
CDR3: CAWSVGTGTYNEQFF

V: TRBV7-3
size: .
CDR3: CASSQDTLSDEQFF

V: TRBV7-3
size: .
CDR3: CASRPQGGNTGELFF

V: TRBV2
size: .
CDR3: CASGGQGGTTNEKLFF

V: TRBV5-8
size: few
CDR3: CASSFRDTVTYGYTF

V: TRBV5-4
size: .
CDR3: CASSLVLAGDEQFF

V: TRBV19
size: .
CDR3: CASSISDRANYEQYF

V: TRBV7-9
size: .
CDR3: CASSLEGGNTEAFF

V: TRBV4-1
size: .
CDR3: CASSQEVGGGGSYEQYF

V: TRBV4-1
size: .
CDR3: CASSLRTSGGADTQYF

V: TRBV28
size: once
CDR3: CASSFSGEQYF

V: TRBV28
size: few
CDR3: CASSSVNYGYTF

V: TRBV28
size: .
CDR3: CASGVRGYGYTF

V: TRBV6-5
size: .
CDR3: CASIRPGMNTEAFF

V: TRBV14
size: once
CDR3: CASSQSDRGLPKGGYTF

V: TRBV7-9
size: .
CDR3: CASSETSYPYNEQFF

V: TRBV28
size: .
CDR3: CASSLGWPENQPQHF

V: TRBV5-1
size: once
CDR3: CASSDTGISSYNEQFF

V: TRBV4-1
size: .
CDR3: CASSQVKGSNEQYF

V: TRBV7-8
size: .
CDR3: CASSVKEDLTNEETQYF

V: TRBV27
size: .
CDR3: CASSLWVDRDSPLHF

V: TRBV7-6
size: .
CDR3: CASSLAPSGSSYEQYF